The 14 T cell receptor beta chains given below trace back to one sample, sequenced in a study of T cell clonotyping in hematopoietic cell transplantation. The time point here: recipient sample about 28 days before transplant, after cytoreduction. Measured with immunoSEQ multiplex PCR; TCRdb has only the in-frame clones, and not every one. The sample consists of 46,000 or so clones, over 75% of them appearing once. The sample consisted of peripheral blood mononuclear cells, taken before stem cell transplant. Receptors were obtained from a man between 60 and 75 years old with biphenotypic leukemia. Some clones in this sample may be carry-over from other donors' samples.

The chain links TRBV7-9 to TRBJ1-1; no definite D call. Germline CDR1 is SEHNR and CDR2 is FQNEAQ (reference sequence). Trimming took off 0 bases at V and 1 base at J, with 6 bases between the two ends. The CDR3 has 14 amino acids. CDR3 sequence reads: CASSLALGNTEAFF. The CDR3 coding sequence is TGTGCCAGCAGCTTAGCCCTGGGGAACACTGAAGCTTTCTTT.

The chain couples TRBV15 to TRBJ2-5, with 9 bases aligning to TRBD1. V gave up 2 bases and J gave up 2 bases; unmatched junction bases: 6. The CDR3 totals 16 residues. Germline lookup yields CDR1 LNHNV and CDR2 YYDKDF (reference sequence). CDR3 in DNA: TGTGCCACCAGCAGACCAACAGGGGGCGGACAAGAGACCCAGTACTTC. Protein: CATSRPTGGGQETQYF. The whole variable domain, remainder taken from reference TRBV15 and TRBJ2-5, is DAMVIQNPRYQVTQFGKPVTLSCSQTLNHNVMYWYQQKSSQAPKLLFHYYDKDFNNEADTPDNFQSRRPNTSFCFLDIRSPGLGDTAMYLCATSRPTGGGQETQYFGPGTRLLVL.

The chain couples TRBV6-1 to TRBJ1-1; 7 nucleotides line up with TRBD1. V lost 4 bases to trimming and J lost 0 bases; unmatched junction nucleotides: 2. The CDR3 is 14 amino acids. Germline CDR1 MNHNS, CDR2 SASEGT. CDR3 region: CASSVDRVNTEAFF. The CDR3 DNA reads as TGTGCCAGCAGTGTCGACAGGGTGAACACTGAAGCTTTCTTT.

This clone was recorded a few times. CDR3 protein: CASSQEVYLYEQYF. The CDR3 DNA is TGTGCCAGCAGCCAAGAGGTCTACCTCTACGAGCAGTACTTC. This rearrangement joins TRBV4-2 to TRBJ2-7; D gene ambiguous. The CDR3 is made up of 14 amino acids. Germline CDR1 is LGHNA and CDR2 is YNFKEQ. Trimming took 0 bases from V and 3 from J, leaving 9 bases between them.

This sequence joins TRBV4-3 and TRBJ1-4, with 9 bases identical to TRBD1. The germline V gene has CDR1 LGHNA and CDR2 YSLEER. The junction had 1 base not matched to a gene; V was cut back by 0 bases and J by 8 bases. This CDR3 spans 14 amino acids. The DNA for the CDR3 is TGCGCCAGCAGCCAAGATGGGACAGGGGAAAAACTGTTTTTT. Encoded protein: CASSQDGTGEKLFF.

The genes are TRBV28 and TRBJ2-7; possible D gene TRBD2, 5 bases. Germline V gene lookup returns CDR1 MDHEN and CDR2 SYDVKM. The CDR3 is made up of 16 amino acids. V was trimmed by 3 bases and J by 1 base, leaving 16 bases between them. DNA of the CDR3: TGTGCCAGCAGTTTTCCCCCCGAGGGTTGGTCCTACGAGCAGTACTTC. It encodes CASSFPPEGWSYEQYF.

This rearrangement joins TRBV5-6 to TRBJ2-7; 7 bases line up with TRBD1. Germline CDR1 SGHDT, CDR2 YYEEEE. CDR3 length: 15 residues. The V and J ends lost 0 bases and 2 bases, in that order; junction bases with no gene match: 5. The CDR3: CASSLEPQGAYEQYF. CDR3 nucleotide sequence: TGTGCCAGCAGCTTGGAACCCCAGGGGGCCTACGAGCAGTACTTC.

This clone was seen a single time. This chain connects TRBV5-1 to TRBJ2-7; no definite D call. This CDR3 has 14 amino acids. Germline CDR1 and CDR2: SGHRS and YFSETQ. Trimming took 1 base from V and 2 from J, leaving 10 bases between them. The CDR3 DNA reads TGCGCCAGCAGCTTGCGCCTACCCACCTACGAGCAGTACTTC. This encodes CASSLRLPTYEQYF.

The chain recombines TRBV5-1 with TRBJ1-2, with TRBD1 matching over 7 bases. Germline loops: CDR1 SGHRS, CDR2 YFSETQ. This CDR3 region has 17 residues. V was pared by 3 bases and J by 1 base, with 12 bases of the junction left unmatched. CDR3 coding DNA: TGCGCCAGCAGCTGGGGGGGAGGACAGGAGTTTAACTATGGCTACACCTTC. The encoded protein is CASSWGGGQEFNYGYTF.

The chain joins TRBV28 to TRBJ1-3, with TRBD1 matching 8 bases. The CDR3 consists of 14 residues. Germline lookup yields CDR1 MDHEN and CDR2 SYDVKM. V shed 1 base and J 6 bases; nucleotides not matched to a gene: 2. The CDR3 DNA is TGTGCCAGCAGTTTATCAGGGGGCGAAAACACCATATATTTT. It encodes CASSLSGGENTIYF.

The chain couples TRBV6-5 to TRBJ1-5, with a possible D match to TRBD1 (5 bases). CDR3 size: 15 residues. Germline V gene data show CDR1 as MNHEY and CDR2 as SVGAGI. V lost 6 bases and J 5 bases, leaving 17 bases between the germline ends. This CDR3 reads CASRGLTGPDQPQHF. In nucleotides, the CDR3 is TGTGCCAGCAGAGGGCTTACAGGTCCCGATCAGCCCCAGCATTTT.

V usage is TRBV19 and J usage is TRBJ1-5, with 8 bases that match TRBD1. Germline V gene data show CDR1 as LNHDA and CDR2 as SQIVND (reference sequence). This CDR3 has 13 amino acids. V lost 6 bases to trimming and J lost 6 bases; unmatched junction nucleotides: 4. Written as DNA, the CDR3 is TGTGCCAGTAGCCCCCAGGGGGCTCAGCCCCAGCATTTT. It is translated as CASSPQGAQPQHF. Drawing the rest from reference TRBV19 and TRBJ1-5, the complete variable domain is DGGITQSPKYLFRKEGQNVTLSCEQNLNHDAMYWYRQDPGQGLRLIYYSQIVNDFQKGDIAEGYSVSREKKESFPLTVTSAQKNPTAFYLCASSPQGAQPQHFGDGTRLSIL.

This clone was seen a single time. V gene TRBV28 combines with J gene TRBJ1-2; D is undetermined. This CDR3 region has 12 residues. Between the trimmed V and J ends, which lost 3 bases and 3 bases, there was a span of 5 bases. Germline CDR1 MDHEN, CDR2 SYDVKM. In DNA, the CDR3 is TGTGCCAGCAGTTTCGGCCACTATGGCTACACCTTC. Its protein is CASSFGHYGYTF.

This chain links TRBV5-6 with TRBJ2-7; D unclear. V was trimmed by 2 bases and J by 5 bases, leaving 11 bases between them. The CDR3 is 13 residues long. Germline lookup yields CDR1 SGHDT and CDR2 YYEEEE. The CDR3 nucleotides are TGTGCCAGCAGCTTTGGTGCAGTCCACGAGCAGTACTTC. It encodes CASSFGAVHEQYF.